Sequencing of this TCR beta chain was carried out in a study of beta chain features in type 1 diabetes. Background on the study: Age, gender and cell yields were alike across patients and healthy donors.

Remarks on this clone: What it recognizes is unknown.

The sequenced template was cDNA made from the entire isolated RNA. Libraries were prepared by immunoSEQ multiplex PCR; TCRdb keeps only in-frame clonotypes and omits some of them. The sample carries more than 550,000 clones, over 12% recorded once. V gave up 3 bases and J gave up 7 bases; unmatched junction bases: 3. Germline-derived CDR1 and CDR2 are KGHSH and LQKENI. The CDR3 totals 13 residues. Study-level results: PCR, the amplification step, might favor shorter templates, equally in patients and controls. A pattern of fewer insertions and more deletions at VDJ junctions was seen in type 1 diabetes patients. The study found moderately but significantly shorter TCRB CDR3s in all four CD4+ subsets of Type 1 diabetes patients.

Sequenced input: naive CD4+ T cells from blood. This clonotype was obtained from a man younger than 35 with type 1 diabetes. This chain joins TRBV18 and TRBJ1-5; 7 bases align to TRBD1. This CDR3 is CASSPGGGQPQHF. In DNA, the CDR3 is TGTGCCAGCTCACCGGGAGGGGGCCAGCCCCAGCATTTT.